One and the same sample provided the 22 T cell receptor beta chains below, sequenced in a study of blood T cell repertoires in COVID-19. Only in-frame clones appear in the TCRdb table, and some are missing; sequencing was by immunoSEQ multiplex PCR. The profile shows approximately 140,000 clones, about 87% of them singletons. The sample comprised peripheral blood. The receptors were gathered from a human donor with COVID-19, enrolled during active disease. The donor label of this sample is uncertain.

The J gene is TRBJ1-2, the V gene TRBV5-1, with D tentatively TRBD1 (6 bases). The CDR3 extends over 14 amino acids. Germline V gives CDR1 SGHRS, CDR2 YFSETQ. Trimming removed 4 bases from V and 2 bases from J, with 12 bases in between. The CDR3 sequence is CASSPRTENYGYTF. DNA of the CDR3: TGCGCCAGCAGCCCCAGGACAGAGAACTATGGCTACACCTTC.

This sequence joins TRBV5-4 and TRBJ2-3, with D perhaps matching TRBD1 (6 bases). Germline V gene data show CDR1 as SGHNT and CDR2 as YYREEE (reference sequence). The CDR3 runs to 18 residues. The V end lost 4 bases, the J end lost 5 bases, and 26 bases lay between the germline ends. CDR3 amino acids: CASSLRGVRLVGVDTQYF. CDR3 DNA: TGTGCCAGCAGCCTCAGGGGTGTTAGACTGGTGGGTGTAGATACGCAGTATTTT.

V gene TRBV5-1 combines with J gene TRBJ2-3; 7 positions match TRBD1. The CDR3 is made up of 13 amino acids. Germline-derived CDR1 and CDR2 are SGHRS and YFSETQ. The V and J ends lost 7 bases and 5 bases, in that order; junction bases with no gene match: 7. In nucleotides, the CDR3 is TGCGCCAGCGGAAAGGGGGCGGGAGATACGCAGTATTTT. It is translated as CASGKGAGDTQYF.

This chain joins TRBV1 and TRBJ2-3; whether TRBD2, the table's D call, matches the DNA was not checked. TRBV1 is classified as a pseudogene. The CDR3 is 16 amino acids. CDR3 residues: CTSSCGAGLCTDTQYF. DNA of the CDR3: TGCACCAGCAGCTGCGGAGCGGGCCTCTGCACAGATACGCAGTATTTT.

The CDR3 bases are TGTGCCAGCAGCGCGAGGCAGTTTAATGAAAAACTGTTTTTT. It translates to CASSARQFNEKLFF. The chain couples TRBV7-9 to TRBJ1-4; D not certain. CDR3 size: 14 residues. CDR1 and CDR2 (germline): SEHNR, FQNEAQ (reference sequence). Trimming stripped 5 bases from V and 4 bases from J, with 11 bases between.

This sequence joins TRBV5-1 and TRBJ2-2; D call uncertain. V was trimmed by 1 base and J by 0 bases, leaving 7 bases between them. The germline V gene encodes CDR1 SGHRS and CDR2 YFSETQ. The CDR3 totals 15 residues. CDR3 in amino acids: CASSLTSANTGELFF. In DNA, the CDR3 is TGCGCCAGCAGCTTGACTTCCGCGAACACCGGGGAGCTGTTTTTT.

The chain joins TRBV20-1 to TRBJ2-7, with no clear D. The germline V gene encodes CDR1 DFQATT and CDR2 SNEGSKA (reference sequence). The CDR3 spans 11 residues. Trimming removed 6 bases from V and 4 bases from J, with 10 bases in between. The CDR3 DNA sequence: TGCAGTGCCCAATTGAGGTACGAGCAGTACTTC. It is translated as CSAQLRYEQYF.

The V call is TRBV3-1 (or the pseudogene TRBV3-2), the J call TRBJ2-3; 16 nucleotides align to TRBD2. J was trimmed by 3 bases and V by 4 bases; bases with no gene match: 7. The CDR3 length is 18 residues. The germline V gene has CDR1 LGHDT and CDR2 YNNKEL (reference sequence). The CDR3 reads CASSRRGLAGGFTDTQYF. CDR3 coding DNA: TGTGCCAGCAGCCGCCGGGGACTAGCGGGAGGGTTTACAGATACGCAGTATTTT.

The CDR3 protein is CATSREGAGMGEAFF. The CDR3 bases are TGTGCCACCAGCAGAGAGGGGGCCGGGATGGGTGAAGCTTTCTTT. V and J are TRBV15 and TRBJ1-1, with a weak D call TRBD1 (6 bases). Trimming removed 0 bases at V and 7 bases at J, with 15 bases between. CDR1 and CDR2 (germline): LNHNV, YYDKDF (reference sequence). The length of the CDR3 is 15 residues.

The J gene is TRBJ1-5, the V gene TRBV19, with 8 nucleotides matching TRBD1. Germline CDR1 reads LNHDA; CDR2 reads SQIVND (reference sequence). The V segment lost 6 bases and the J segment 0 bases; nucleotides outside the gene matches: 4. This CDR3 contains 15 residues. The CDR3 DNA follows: TGTGCCAGTAGGGATCAGGGGGCTAGCAATCAGCCCCAGCATTTT. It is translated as CASRDQGASNQPQHF.

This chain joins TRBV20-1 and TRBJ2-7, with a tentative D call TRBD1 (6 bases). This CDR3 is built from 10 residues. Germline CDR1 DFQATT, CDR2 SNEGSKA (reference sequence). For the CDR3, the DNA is TGCAGAGGAAGGACAGCCGACCAGTACTTC. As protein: CRGRTADQYF.

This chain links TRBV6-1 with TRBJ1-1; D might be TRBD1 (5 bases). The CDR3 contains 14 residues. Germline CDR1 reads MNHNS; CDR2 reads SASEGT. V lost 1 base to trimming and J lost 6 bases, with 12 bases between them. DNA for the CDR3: TGTGCCAGCAGTGAAGTGGGACTAGGGGCTGAAGCTTTCTTT. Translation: CASSEVGLGAEAFF.

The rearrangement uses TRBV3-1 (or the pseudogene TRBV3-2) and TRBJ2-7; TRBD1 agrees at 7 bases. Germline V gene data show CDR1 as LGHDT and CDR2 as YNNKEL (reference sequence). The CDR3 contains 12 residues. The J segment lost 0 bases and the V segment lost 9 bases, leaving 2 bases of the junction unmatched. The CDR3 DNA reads TGTGCCAGTGGGGACAGCTCCTACGAGCAGTACTTC. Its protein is CASGDSSYEQYF.

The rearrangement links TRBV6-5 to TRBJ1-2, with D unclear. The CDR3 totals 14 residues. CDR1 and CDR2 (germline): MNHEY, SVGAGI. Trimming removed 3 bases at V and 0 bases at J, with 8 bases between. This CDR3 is CASSYTLTNYGYTF. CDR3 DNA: TGTGCCAGCAGTTATACCCTAACTAACTATGGCTACACCTTC.

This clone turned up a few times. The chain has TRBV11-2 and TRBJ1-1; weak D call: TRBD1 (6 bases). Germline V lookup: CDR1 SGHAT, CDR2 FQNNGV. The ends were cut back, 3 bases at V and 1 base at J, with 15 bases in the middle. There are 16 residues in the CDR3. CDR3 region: CASSLSLGRGNTEAFF. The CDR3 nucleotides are TGTGCCAGCAGCTTGTCCCTGGGCAGGGGGAACACTGAAGCTTTCTTT. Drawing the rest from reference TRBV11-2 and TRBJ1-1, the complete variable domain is EAGVAQSPRYKIIEKRQSVAFWCNPISGHATLYWYQQILGQGPKLLIQFQNNGVVDDSQLPKDRFSAERLKGVDSTLKIQPAKLEDSAVYLCASSLSLGRGNTEAFFGQGTRLTVV.

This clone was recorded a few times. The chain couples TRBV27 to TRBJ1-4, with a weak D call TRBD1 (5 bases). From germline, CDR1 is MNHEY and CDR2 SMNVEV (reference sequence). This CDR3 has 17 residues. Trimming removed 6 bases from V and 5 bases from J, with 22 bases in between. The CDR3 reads CASSLTADGQGNEKLFF. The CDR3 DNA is TGTGCCAGCAGCTTAACGGCGGATGGGCAGGGAAATGAAAAACTGTTTTTT.

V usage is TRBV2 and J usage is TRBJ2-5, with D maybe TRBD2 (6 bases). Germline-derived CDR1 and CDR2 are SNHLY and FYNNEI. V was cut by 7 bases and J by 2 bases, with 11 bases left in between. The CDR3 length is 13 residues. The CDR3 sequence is CASKGGGQETQYF. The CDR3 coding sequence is TGTGCCAGCAAGGGAGGCGGGCAAGAGACCCAGTACTTC. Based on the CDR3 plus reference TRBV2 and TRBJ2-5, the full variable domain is EPEVTQTPSHQVTQMGQEVILRCVPISNHLYFYWYRQILGQKVEFLVSFYNNEISEKSEIFDDQFSVERPDGSNFTLKIRSTKLEDSAMYFCASKGGGQETQYFGPGTRLLVL.

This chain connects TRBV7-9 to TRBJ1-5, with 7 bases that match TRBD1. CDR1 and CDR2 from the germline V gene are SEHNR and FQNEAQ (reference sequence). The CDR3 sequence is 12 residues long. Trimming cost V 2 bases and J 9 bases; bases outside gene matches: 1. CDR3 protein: CASSLQGVPQHF. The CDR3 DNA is TGTGCCAGCAGCTTACAGGGGGTGCCCCAGCATTTT.

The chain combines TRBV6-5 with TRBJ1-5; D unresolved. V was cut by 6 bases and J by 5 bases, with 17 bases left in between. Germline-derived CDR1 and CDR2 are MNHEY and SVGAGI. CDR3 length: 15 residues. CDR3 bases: TGTGCCAGCAGCCGCGTGGCAGGCAGCCATCAGCCCCAGCATTTT. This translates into CASSRVAGSHQPQHF.

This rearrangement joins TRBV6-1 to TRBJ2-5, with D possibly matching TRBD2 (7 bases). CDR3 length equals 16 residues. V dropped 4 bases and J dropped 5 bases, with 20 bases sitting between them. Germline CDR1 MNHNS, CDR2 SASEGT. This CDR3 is CASSGMGGQEWETQYF. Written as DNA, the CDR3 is TGTGCCAGCAGTGGGATGGGGGGGCAGGAGTGGGAGACCCAGTACTTC.

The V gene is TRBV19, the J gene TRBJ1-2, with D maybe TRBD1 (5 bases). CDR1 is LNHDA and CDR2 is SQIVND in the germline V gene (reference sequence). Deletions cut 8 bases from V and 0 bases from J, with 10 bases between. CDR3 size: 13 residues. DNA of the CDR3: TGTGCCAGTGGGGCTCAAGCTAACTATGGCTACACCTTC. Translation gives CASGAQANYGYTF.

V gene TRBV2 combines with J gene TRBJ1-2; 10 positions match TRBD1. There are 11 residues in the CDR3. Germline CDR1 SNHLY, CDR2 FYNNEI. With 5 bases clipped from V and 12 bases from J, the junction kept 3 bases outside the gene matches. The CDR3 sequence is CASSRTGGDTF. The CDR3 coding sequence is TGTGCCAGCAGTCGGACAGGGGGGGACACCTTC.